The 18 T cell receptor beta chains listed next were all sequenced from one sample in a study of T cell responses to AZD1222 COVID-19 vaccine (dated by TCRdb to the early 2020s). The time point tag for this specimen amounts to: baseline before first vaccination. The receptor library was made with the immunoSEQ multiplex PCR assay. Imported from immuneACCESS, the table was reduced by TCRdb to in-frame sequences with V and J called. These copies leave out some clones; in studies compared against another copy, an unresolved V gene accounts for under half, and the cause of the remainder is not known. This sample is represented by 70,000 to 90,000 clones; 86% of them were singletons. The ten top clones hold 7.5% to 9% of the sample. The source material was peripheral blood, sampled on day 0 of AZD1222 vaccination. Receptors were obtained from an adult in good health.

This clone was seen a single time. The chain carries TRBV18 and TRBJ2-7, with 10 bases matching TRBD2. The CDR3 spans 15 residues. Germline CDR1 is KGHSH and CDR2 is LQKENI. V shed 6 bases, J shed 1 base, and the junction held 6 bases outside the gene matches. CDR3 nucleotide sequence: TGTGCCAGCTCGCCTCTAGCGGGAGTTTCCTACGAGCAGTACTTC. It is translated as CASSPLAGVSYEQYF.

The rearrangement joins TRBV28 to TRBJ1-2; D ambiguous. The length of the CDR3 is 15 residues. V shed 4 bases and J shed 4 bases, with 16 bases lying between them. Germline loops: CDR1 MDHEN, CDR2 SYDVKM. The DNA of the CDR3 is TGTGCCAGCAGTTCGTTCAATCCAGGACCCTATGGCTACACCTTC. Translating it yields CASSSFNPGPYGYTF.

The table lists this clone with a count of one. J is TRBJ2-7 and V is TRBV5-1; 7 bases agree with TRBD1. The V segment lost 0 bases and the J segment 0 bases; nucleotides outside the gene matches: 9. Germline CDR1 SGHRS, CDR2 YFSETQ. CDR3 length equals 17 residues. The CDR3 loop is CASSLAGRDRRSYEQYF. For the CDR3, the DNA is TGCGCCAGCAGCTTGGCGGGTCGGGACAGACGCTCCTACGAGCAGTACTTC.

The chain combines TRBV9 with TRBJ2-1, with D perhaps given as TRBD1 or TRBD2 (6 bases each). The V and J ends lost 0 bases and 0 bases respectively, with 10 bases between them. Germline V gene sequence: CDR1 SGDLS, CDR2 YYNGEE. The length of the CDR3 is 16 residues. The CDR3 is CASSVERGASYNEQFF. CDR3 nucleotides: TGTGCCAGCAGCGTAGAAAGGGGGGCCTCCTACAATGAGCAGTTCTTC.

This clone was observed once. The gene calls are TRBV18 and TRBJ1-2, with a tentative D call TRBD1 (5 bases). V was trimmed by 3 bases and J by 6 bases, leaving 11 bases between them. This CDR3 is built from 13 residues. Germline V gene data show CDR1 as KGHSH and CDR2 as LQKENI. CDR3 sequence (DNA): TGTGCCAGCTCACCGGGGCGGAACGATGGCTACACCTTC. It specifies CASSPGRNDGYTF.

The chain has TRBV2 and TRBJ1-6; 8 nucleotides align to TRBD1. Germline V gives CDR1 SNHLY, CDR2 FYNNEI. The CDR3 consists of 14 residues. V lost 6 bases and J lost 7; bases outside the gene matches: 5. CDR3 region: CASSGQGTNSPLHF. CDR3 sequence (DNA): TGTGCCAGCAGCGGACAGGGTACGAATTCACCCCTCCACTTT.

The J gene is TRBJ1-5, the V gene TRBV27; weak D call: TRBD1 (6 bases). V lost 8 bases and J 4 bases, leaving 18 bases between the germline ends. There are 15 residues in the CDR3. The germline V gene encodes CDR1 MNHEY and CDR2 SMNVEV (reference sequence). The CDR3 DNA follows: TGTGCCAGCCGCTCTTGGGGGGGCGCAAATCAGCCCCAGCATTTT. Its translation: CASRSWGGANQPQHF.

V and J are TRBV15 and TRBJ1-5; D gene unclear. Germline CDR1 reads LNHNV; CDR2 reads YYDKDF (reference sequence). Trimming stripped 0 bases from V and 5 bases from J, with 11 bases between. The CDR3 consists of 15 residues. Here the CDR3 reads CATSREQAFDQPQHF. The DNA of the CDR3 is TGTGCCACCAGCAGAGAGCAGGCGTTTGATCAGCCCCAGCATTTT.

The chain combines TRBV19 with TRBJ1-5; possibly TRBD1 for D (5 bases). The CDR3 is 12 residues long. The V and J ends lost 5 bases and 12 bases respectively, with 14 bases between them. Germline CDR1 and CDR2: LNHDA and SQIVND (reference sequence). The CDR3 sequence: CASSLHAGLQHF. As DNA, the CDR3 is TGTGCCAGTAGTTTGCACGCAGGGCTCCAGCATTTT.

This chain uses TRBV4-3 with TRBJ1-6; TRBD1 aligns across 10 bases. V shed 2 bases and J 0 bases; nucleotides not matched to a gene: 10. The CDR3 totals 20 residues. CDR1 LGHNA and CDR2 YSLEER come from the germline V gene. For the CDR3, the DNA is TGCGCCAGCAGCCAACTCCTCTCGGGACAGGGGAGCTCCTATAATTCACCCCTCCACTTT. Its protein product is CASSQLLSGQGSSYNSPLHF.

The chain couples TRBV5-1 to TRBJ2-3; the D is unclear. Between the trimmed V and J ends, which lost 2 bases and 2 bases, there was a span of 9 bases. Germline loops: CDR1 SGHRS, CDR2 YFSETQ. This CDR3 comprises 14 residues. The CDR3 DNA follows: TGCGCCAGCAGCTTTACACAGTACACAGATACGCAGTATTTT. Its protein product is CASSFTQYTDTQYF.

This clone is medium-sized within its sample. The rearrangement links TRBV9 to TRBJ2-3, with D perhaps TRBD1 (5 bases). This CDR3 region has 13 residues. The V gene lost 4 bases and the J gene lost 5 bases, with 11 bases spanning the gap. Germline V gene lookup returns CDR1 SGDLS and CDR2 YYNGEE. CDR3 coding DNA: TGTGCCAGCAGCTCGGAGACAGTAGATACGCAGTATTTT. Translation: CASSSETVDTQYF.

The rearrangement uses TRBV11-2 and TRBJ1-5; D is ambiguous. The CDR3 length is 15 residues. V lost 0 bases, J lost 4 bases, and 10 bases lay in between. From germline, CDR1 is SGHAT and CDR2 FQNNGV. This chain's CDR3 is CASSLEPGTNQPQHF. CDR3 in DNA: TGTGCCAGCAGCTTAGAGCCTGGAACTAATCAGCCCCAGCATTTT.

The genes are TRBV10-3 and TRBJ2-3; 7 bases agree with TRBD2. The V gene end was trimmed by 3 bases and the J gene end by 1 base; junction bases not matched to a gene: 10. The CDR3 is 17 amino acids. Germline V CDR1 and CDR2: ENHRY, SYGVKD. CDR3 region: CAISDPGRVRGTDTQYF. Here the CDR3 DNA reads TGTGCCATCAGTGATCCGGGGAGGGTCCGGGGCACAGATACGCAGTATTTT.

This clone showed up just once. The J gene is TRBJ1-2, the V gene TRBV18; no clear D gene. The V end lost 3 bases, the J end lost 7 bases, and 9 bases lay between the germline ends. This CDR3 contains 12 residues. Germline lookup yields CDR1 KGHSH and CDR2 LQKENI. This CDR3 reads CASSPPSGGYTF. The CDR3, as DNA: TGTGCCAGCTCACCCCCCTCGGGTGGCTACACCTTC.

The chain couples TRBV3-1 (or the pseudogene TRBV3-2) to TRBJ1-6; TRBD1 agrees at 7 bases. The CDR3 extends over 13 amino acids. V was pared by 6 bases and J by 8 bases, with 4 bases of the junction left unmatched. CDR1 is LGHDT, CDR2 YNNKEL, per germline (reference sequence). Written as DNA, the CDR3 is TGTGCCAGCAGTCGACAGGGATATTCACCCCTCCACTTT. Translated: CASSRQGYSPLHF.

This chain connects TRBV7-2 to TRBJ1-3, with D maybe TRBD1 (5 bases). V lost 2 bases to trimming and J lost 2 bases, with 10 bases between them. Germline-derived CDR1 and CDR2 are SGHTA and FQGNSA. The CDR3 consists of 15 residues. The CDR3 DNA sequence: TGTGCCAGCAGCTTACTTCGGGGCGCTGGAAACACCATATATTTT. As protein: CASSLLRGAGNTIYF.

The rearrangement links TRBV19 to TRBJ2-2, with D possibly TRBD2 on 6 matching bases. Germline values: CDR1 LNHDA, CDR2 SQIVND (reference sequence). The CDR3 totals 17 residues. V lost 3 bases, J lost 3 bases, and 17 bases lay in between. CDR3 coding DNA: TGTGCCAGTAGTATGGGTTCCGGGAGAGGGCACACCGGGGAGCTGTTTTTT. Its protein product is CASSMGSGRGHTGELFF. The full variable domain, with the rest looked up from reference TRBV19 and TRBJ2-2, is DGGITQSPKYLFRKEGQNVTLSCEQNLNHDAMYWYRQDPGQGLRLIYYSQIVNDFQKGDIAEGYSVSREKKESFPLTVTSAQKNPTAFYLCASSMGSGRGHTGELFFGEGSRLTVL.